These 8 T cell receptor beta chains came from one sample sequenced in a study of control samples from healthy donors and cancer patients (TCRdb year 2020). The library came from the immunoSEQ multiplex PCR assay. TCRdb re-hosts the immuneACCESS table, in-frame sequences only. Its copies lack some clones; in the studies checked, an unresolved V gene accounts for under half of them, and the cause for the rest is not known. This sample lists several thousand clones; 90% to 95% were detected once. The top ten constitute just under 20% of the sample. Sequencing was performed on PBMCs. The receptors were sampled from a man in his sixties with colorectal cancer.

The CDR3 sequence: CASSLEGGANEQFF. CDR3 in DNA: TGTGCCAGCAGCTTGGAAGGGGGAGCTAATGAGCAGTTCTTC. This sequence joins TRBV5-4 and TRBJ2-1; possibly TRBD1 for D (6 bases). V lost 0 bases and J lost 7, with 11 bases in between. The CDR3 contains 14 residues. Germline CDR1 and CDR2: SGHNT and YYREEE (reference sequence).

The chain couples TRBV7-2 to TRBJ2-7; D is possibly TRBD1 (5 bases). V shed 1 base and J shed 4 bases, with 11 bases lying between them. CDR1 SGHTA and CDR2 FQGNSA come from the germline V gene. The CDR3 runs 14 residues. CDR3 in amino acids: CASSLVGHGYEQYF. The CDR3 nucleotides read TGTGCCAGCAGCTTAGTGGGGCACGGTTACGAGCAGTACTTC.

V usage is TRBV11-2 and J usage is TRBJ2-3; either TRBD1 or TRBD2 may supply D (5 bases each). The germline CDR1 and CDR2 sequences are SGHAT and FQNNGV. The length of the CDR3 is 17 residues. V was cut by 5 bases and J by 6 bases, with 24 bases left in between. The CDR3 reads CASSLSLPGPPPDTQYF. CDR3 in DNA: TGTGCCAGCAGCCTTTCCTTGCCGGGACCCCCACCGGATACGCAGTATTTT.

The chain recombines TRBV5-6 with TRBJ1-2, with 10 bases aligning to TRBD1. The CDR3 consists of 13 residues. Germline V gene data show CDR1 as SGHDT and CDR2 as YYEEEE. V was pared by 4 bases and J by 7 bases, with 4 bases of the junction left unmatched. The CDR3 sequence: CASSRTGGFGYTF. In DNA, the CDR3 is TGTGCCAGCAGCCGGACAGGGGGTTTTGGCTACACCTTC.

V is TRBV5-6 and J is TRBJ1-1; D ambiguous. In germline, CDR1 is SGHDT, CDR2 YYEEEE. Trimming left V 0 bases short and J 1 base short, with 7 bases between. The CDR3 runs to 14 residues. CDR3 in DNA: TGTGCCAGCAGCTTGGCTCAGCCGAACACTGAAGCTTTCTTT. Amino acid sequence: CASSLAQPNTEAFF.

The chain uses TRBV7-9 and TRBJ1-1; D gene unclear. This CDR3 contains 14 residues. Trimming cost V 1 base and J 1 base, with 7 bases left between them. The germline V gene has CDR1 SEHNR and CDR2 FQNEAQ (reference sequence). CDR3 sequence (DNA): TGTGCCAGCAGCTTAGGGGCAAAGAACACTGAAGCTTTCTTT. This codes for CASSLGAKNTEAFF.

The chain carries TRBV6-6 and TRBJ1-5, with D possibly matching TRBD1 (5 bases). V was pared by 10 bases and J by 6 bases, with 16 bases between. In germline, CDR1 is MNHNY, CDR2 SVGAGI (reference sequence). The CDR3 has 13 residues. For the CDR3, the DNA is TGTGCCACCCTTGAGGGGCAGAGTCAGCCCCAGCATTTT. It specifies CATLEGQSQPQHF.

V is TRBV15 and J is TRBJ1-5, with D possibly matching TRBD1 (5 bases). Trimming pared 0 bases from V and 5 bases from J, leaving 14 bases between. Germline assignment: CDR1 LNHNV and CDR2 YYDKDF (reference sequence). The CDR3 runs to 16 residues. The CDR3 DNA follows: TGTGCCACCAGCAGAGATCGGGGGTACGGGGATCAGCCCCAGCATTTT. It translates to CATSRDRGYGDQPQHF.